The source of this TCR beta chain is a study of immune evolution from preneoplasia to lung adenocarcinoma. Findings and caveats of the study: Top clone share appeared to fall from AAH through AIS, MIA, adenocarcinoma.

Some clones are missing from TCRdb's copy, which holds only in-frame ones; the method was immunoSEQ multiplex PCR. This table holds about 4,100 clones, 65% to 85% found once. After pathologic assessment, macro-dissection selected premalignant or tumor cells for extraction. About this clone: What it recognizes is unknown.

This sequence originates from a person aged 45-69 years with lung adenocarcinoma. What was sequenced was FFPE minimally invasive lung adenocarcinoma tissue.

CDR3 amino acids: CASSPGGLRGTEAFF. The CDR3 nucleotides read TGCGCCAGCAGCCCCGGGGGGTTGCGGGGCACTGAAGCTTTCTTT. The chain has TRBV5-1 and TRBJ1-1; TRBD1 is a possible D gene (5 bases). The CDR3 sequence is 15 residues long. V was shortened by 4 bases and J by 4 bases, with 17 bases between the two germline ends. Per the germline V gene, CDR1 is SGHRS and CDR2 is YFSETQ. The complete variable domain, with remaining parts taken from reference TRBV5-1 and TRBJ1-1, reads KAGVTQTPRYLIKTRGQQVTLSCSPISGHRSVSWYQQTPGQGLQFLFEYFSETQRNKGNFPGRFSGRQFSNSRSEMNVSTLELGDSALYLCASSPGGLRGTEAFFGQGTRLTVV.